The 4 T cell receptor beta chains listed next were all sequenced from one sample in a study of CD8+ T cells in alopecia areata. Extracted RNA was reverse transcribed into cDNA, the sequencing template. This table comes from immunoSEQ multiplex PCR, and its TCRdb copy is limited to in-frame clones, with some not included. The sample lists around 250,000 clones, under 80% occurring once. The sequenced sample was CD4+ T cells sorted from blood, obtained at week 0. The receptor source for this set is a human donor with alopecia areata.

Worth noting for this clone: The sample carries other DNA sequences with the same CDR3. The chain employs TRBV29-1 and TRBJ2-7, with a weak D call TRBD1 (6 bases). This CDR3 is built from 11 residues. Trimming pared 3 bases from V and 4 bases from J, leaving 7 bases between. CDR1 and CDR2 from the germline V gene are SQVTM and ANQGSEA. The CDR3 DNA reads as TGCAGCGTTGACAGGGGTTACGAGCAGTACTTC. It encodes CSVDRGYEQYF.

This chain links TRBV7-2 with TRBJ2-7; possible D gene TRBD1, 6 bases. Trimming pared 4 bases from V and 3 bases from J, leaving 13 bases between. CDR3 length: 14 residues. Germline lookup yields CDR1 SGHTA and CDR2 FQGNSA. CDR3 coding DNA: TGTGCCAGCAGCTCCTTTTCAGGGGTCTACGAGCAGTACTTC. Amino acid sequence: CASSSFSGVYEQYF.

V usage is TRBV5-1 and J usage is TRBJ2-7; D is unclear. The germline V and J ends were trimmed by 1 base and 2 bases, with 7 bases remaining between them. Germline V gene sequence: CDR1 SGHRS, CDR2 YFSETQ. The CDR3 totals 13 residues. This CDR3 reads CASSLHAAYEQYF. The CDR3 nucleotides read TGCGCCAGCAGCTTGCACGCCGCCTACGAGCAGTACTTC.

J is TRBJ1-1 and V is TRBV29-1; 9 bases agree with TRBD1. V shed 7 bases, J shed 5 bases, and the junction held 11 bases outside the gene matches. CDR1 and CDR2 (germline): SQVTM, ANQGSEA. This CDR3 comprises 14 residues. The CDR3 sequence: CSASEDRGITEAFF. The CDR3 nucleotides read TGCAGCGCCTCTGAGGACAGGGGTATTACTGAAGCTTTCTTT.